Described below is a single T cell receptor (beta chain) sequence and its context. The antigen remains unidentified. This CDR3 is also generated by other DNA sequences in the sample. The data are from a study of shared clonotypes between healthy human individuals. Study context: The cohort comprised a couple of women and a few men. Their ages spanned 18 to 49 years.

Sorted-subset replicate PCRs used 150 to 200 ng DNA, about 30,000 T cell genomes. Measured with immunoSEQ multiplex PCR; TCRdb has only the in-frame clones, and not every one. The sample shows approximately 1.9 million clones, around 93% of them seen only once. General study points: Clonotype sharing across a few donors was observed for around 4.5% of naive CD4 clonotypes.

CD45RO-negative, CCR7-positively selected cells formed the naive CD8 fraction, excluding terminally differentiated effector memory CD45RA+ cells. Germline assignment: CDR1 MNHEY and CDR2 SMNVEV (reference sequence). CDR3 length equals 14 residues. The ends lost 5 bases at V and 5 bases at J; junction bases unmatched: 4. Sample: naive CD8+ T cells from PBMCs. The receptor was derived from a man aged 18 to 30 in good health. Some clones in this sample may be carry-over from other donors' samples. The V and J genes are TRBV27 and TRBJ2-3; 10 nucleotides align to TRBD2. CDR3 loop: CASSLAGAVDTQYF. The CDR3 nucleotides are TGTGCCAGCAGTCTAGCGGGAGCGGTAGATACGCAGTATTTT.